One sample yielded the 18 T cell receptor beta chains listed below, sequenced in a study of post-analysis software for immune sequencing data. Each TCR beta cDNA library carried unique molecular identifiers. TCRdb independently ran MiXCR on the PCR reads; one entry per CDR3 protein. The data hold roughly 570,000 distinct CDR3 sequences, with around 31% observed a single time. Their specific antigens are unknown. Study-wide findings and caveats: A few TRBV segments (TRBV5-6, TRBV5-1 and TRBV20-1 among them) occurred more frequently in patients than in controls.

Sequences were obtained from blood. The receptor set was obtained from a girl aged 2 to 17 with multiple sclerosis.

This chain joins TRBV9 and TRBJ1-5; no definite D call. CDR1 and CDR2 from the germline V gene are SGDLS and YYNGEE. The CDR3 has 14 amino acids. The germline V and J ends were trimmed by 1 base and 6 bases, with 11 bases remaining between them. The CDR3 DNA reads as TGTGCCAGCAGCGTAACGGACGTCGGTCAGCCCCAGCATTTT. Translating it yields CASSVTDVGQPQHF.

This clonotype was picked up a small number of times. The chain links TRBV24-1 to TRBJ2-5, with TRBD2 matching 9 bases. This CDR3 is 19 amino acids long. Trimming cost V 0 bases and J 1 base; bases outside gene matches: 11. The germline V gene encodes CDR1 KGHDR and CDR2 SFDVKD. CDR3 sequence reads: CATSDLPFGTSPSQETQYF. The CDR3 DNA reads as TGTGCCACCAGTGATTTGCCTTTCGGGACTAGCCCGTCCCAAGAGACCCAGTACTTC.

In nucleotides, the CDR3 is TGCAGCGTTTCGGGCAGGGCGAACACTGAAGCTTTCTTT. Protein: CSVSGRANTEAFF. This sequence joins TRBV29-1 and TRBJ1-1; a weak D match, TRBD1 (5 bases). The CDR3 extends over 13 amino acids. In germline, CDR1 is SQVTM, CDR2 ANQGSEA. V lost 5 bases, J lost 1 base, and 11 bases lay in between. The variable domain in full, with the rest retrieved from reference TRBV29-1 and TRBJ1-1, is SAVISQKPSRDICQRGTSLTIQCQVDSQVTMMFWYRQQPGQSLTLIATANQGSEATYESGFVIDKFPISRPNLTFSTLTVSNMSPEDSSIYLCSVSGRANTEAFFGQGTRLTVV.

This chain joins TRBV28 and TRBJ2-5, with 7 bases that match TRBD1. Germline trimming cut 2 bases from V and 1 base from J; bases unmatched to any gene: 4. The CDR3 sequence is 15 residues long. Germline values: CDR1 MDHEN, CDR2 SYDVKM. CDR3 amino acids: CASSLGNRGQETQYF. The CDR3 DNA sequence: TGTGCCAGCAGTTTAGGGAACAGGGGCCAAGAGACCCAGTACTTC. The full variable domain, its missing parts supplied by reference TRBV28 and TRBJ2-5, is DVKVTQSSRYLVKRTGEKVFLECVQDMDHENMFWYRQDPGLGLRLIYFSYDVKMKEKGDIPEGYSVSREKKERFSLILESASTNQTSMYLCASSLGNRGQETQYFGPGTRLLVL.

V and J are TRBV4-1 and TRBJ2-3, with 8 nucleotides matching TRBD2. The CDR3 is 16 amino acids. The ends lost 1 base at V and 5 bases at J; junction bases unmatched: 8. Germline CDR1 reads MGHRA; CDR2 reads YSYEKL. The CDR3 DNA sequence: TGCGCCAGCAGCCAAGCATCCGGGGGGGCCATAGATACGCAGTATTTT. This codes for CASSQASGGAIDTQYF.

This clonotype appeared a single time. The CDR3 DNA follows: TGTGCCACCAGCCCAGGGTGGGGGGGCCACGATACGCAGTATTTT. It encodes CATSPGWGGHDTQYF. This chain uses TRBV24-1 with TRBJ2-3; D is perhaps TRBD2 (7 bases). Trimming pared 7 bases from V and 6 bases from J, leaving 19 bases between. The germline V gene encodes CDR1 KGHDR and CDR2 SFDVKD. The CDR3 is 15 amino acids.

The chain links TRBV5-1 to TRBJ1-1; the match to TRBD1 covers 8 bases. The CDR3 is 14 amino acids. Germline V gene lookup returns CDR1 SGHRS and CDR2 YFSETQ. Trimming removed 4 bases from V and 2 bases from J; junction bases left unmatched: 4. The CDR3 DNA follows: TGCGCCAGCAGCGCCGGGACAGGTAACACTGAAGCTTTCTTT. Its protein product is CASSAGTGNTEAFF.

At least ten counts were recorded for this clonotype. The chain carries TRBV5-1 and TRBJ2-7, with TRBD2 matching 7 bases. Germline CDR1 is SGHRS and CDR2 is YFSETQ. This CDR3 has 16 residues. V lost 0 bases to trimming and J lost 2 bases; unmatched junction nucleotides: 8. CDR3 residues: CASSLARDYETYEQYF. CDR3 nucleotides: TGCGCCAGCAGCTTGGCACGGGACTATGAAACCTACGAGCAGTACTTC.

This clonotype was picked up a small number of times. The chain joins TRBV4-2 to TRBJ2-5; D remains unclear. The V and J ends lost 4 bases and 2 bases respectively, with 14 bases between them. CDR1 is LGHNA, CDR2 YNFKEQ, per germline. The CDR3 extends over 15 amino acids. The CDR3 protein is CASSRVSRGQETQYF. In DNA form, the CDR3 reads TGTGCCAGCAGCCGGGTGTCTCGAGGTCAAGAGACCCAGTACTTC.

V gene TRBV6-5 combines with J gene TRBJ1-1, with D perhaps TRBD1 (6 bases). The germline gives CDR1 MNHEY, CDR2 SVGAGI. This CDR3 contains 21 residues. Trimming took 2 bases from V and 4 from J, leaving 32 bases between them. CDR3 coding DNA: TGTGCCAGCAGTTACCGGGACGTAGGGGCGTACGGGGGGCGTAGGGGCACTGAAGCTTTCTTT. Protein: CASSYRDVGAYGGRRGTEAFF.

The rearrangement uses TRBV5-1 and TRBJ1-2; the D gene is possibly TRBD1 (6 bases). There are 15 residues in the CDR3. Trimming pared 4 bases from V and 3 bases from J, leaving 16 bases between. The V gene's germline CDR1 is SGHRS and CDR2 YFSETQ. The CDR3 nucleotides are TGCGCCAGCAGCGTAGGGATGGGGGCTGACTATGGCTACACCTTC. Translated, it gives CASSVGMGADYGYTF.

This clonotype was counted between two and nine times. J is TRBJ2-1 and V is TRBV24-1; no clear D gene. V was cut by 4 bases and J by 3 bases, with 12 bases left in between. Germline V CDR1 and CDR2: KGHDR, SFDVKD. This CDR3 comprises 15 residues. CDR3 nucleotides: TGTGCCACCAGTGAAGTGACAAACCGCTACAATGAGCAGTTCTTC. Protein product: CATSEVTNRYNEQFF.

This clonotype was counted between two and nine times. The chain links TRBV5-1 to TRBJ2-3, with no clear D. CDR3 length: 15 amino acids. Deletions cut 3 bases from V and 4 bases from J, with 15 bases between. Germline CDR1 and CDR2: SGHRS and YFSETQ. The DNA for the CDR3 is TGCGCCAGCAGCTCGACGGGTTTAAATTCAGATACGCAGTATTTT. Residues: CASSSTGLNSDTQYF.

The chain combines TRBV27 with TRBJ1-6; D not certain. The V and J ends lost 3 bases and 10 bases respectively, with 19 bases between them. The CDR3 is 16 amino acids. The V gene's germline CDR1 is MNHEY and CDR2 SMNVEV (reference sequence). CDR3 sequence reads: CASSFGNLRGLSPLHF. In nucleotides, the CDR3 is TGTGCCAGCAGTTTCGGGAACCTACGAGGGCTGTCACCCCTCCACTTT.

V and J are TRBV28 and TRBJ1-2; D might be TRBD1 (5 bases). The CDR3 covers 15 residues. Germline V gene data show CDR1 as MDHEN and CDR2 as SYDVKM. V dropped 7 bases and J dropped 1 base, with 16 bases sitting between them. CDR3 nucleotides: TGTGCCAGCACCTTAGGAGGGGCTCGTAACTATGGCTACACCTTC. Protein: CASTLGGARNYGYTF.

The chain employs TRBV7-3 and TRBJ2-3; D is unresolved. There are 12 residues in the CDR3. Per the germline V gene, CDR1 is SGHTA and CDR2 is FQGTGA. V was clipped by 3 bases and J by 5 bases, with 6 bases between them. The CDR3 sequence is CASSFPLDTQYF. The CDR3 DNA is TGTGCCAGCAGCTTCCCTTTAGATACGCAGTATTTT. The variable domain in full, with the rest retrieved from reference TRBV7-3 and TRBJ2-3, is GAGVSQTPSNKVTEKGKYVELRCDPISGHTALYWYRQSLGQGPEFLIYFQGTGAADDSGLPNDRFFAVRPEGSVSTLKIQRTERGDSAVYLCASSFPLDTQYFGPGTRLTVL.

This clonotype turned up a few times. Here the CDR3 reads CASSPGPEAYYEQYF. The CDR3 DNA follows: TGTGCCAGCAGCCCCGGGCCGGAGGCCTACTACGAGCAGTACTTC. The gene calls are TRBV7-2 and TRBJ2-7; weak D call: TRBD2 (5 bases). Germline lookup yields CDR1 SGHTA and CDR2 FQGNSA. Between the trimmed V and J ends, which lost 5 bases and 3 bases, there was a span of 17 bases. The CDR3 has 15 residues.

The chain uses TRBV6-5 and TRBJ1-2; D may be TRBD1 (5 bases). Trimming stripped 2 bases from V and 8 bases from J, with 18 bases between. CDR3 size: 15 residues. Germline assignment: CDR1 MNHEY and CDR2 SVGAGI. The DNA of the CDR3 is TGTGCCAGCAGTTACGCCAGGGCCCAAACCAGGGGCTACACCTTC. It specifies CASSYARAQTRGYTF.